This T cell receptor beta chain was recovered during a study of blood T cell repertoires in COVID-19. Whole-study context: Spain, Italy and the United States supplied samples that represented acute and convalescent COVID-19.

Looked up from germline, CDR1 is LNHDA and CDR2 is SQIVND (reference sequence). The CDR3 runs to 15 residues. V was pared by 3 bases and J by 3 bases, with 7 bases of the junction left unmatched. Assay used: immunoSEQ multiplex PCR; TCRdb lists only in-frame clones, some missing. The table lists fewer than 85,000 clones, over 60% of them singletons. The sequencing input was peripheral blood. The chain couples TRBV19 to TRBJ2-7, with 8 bases that match TRBD1. This sequence was found in a woman over 75 with active or convalescent COVID-19. The CDR3 region is CASSIQPGQDYEQYF. As DNA, the CDR3 is TGTGCCAGTAGTATTCAGCCGGGACAGGACTACGAGCAGTACTTC. Full variable domain (outside the CDR3, taken from reference TRBV19 and TRBJ2-7): DGGITQSPKYLFRKEGQNVTLSCEQNLNHDAMYWYRQDPGQGLRLIYYSQIVNDFQKGDIAEGYSVSREKKESFPLTVTSAQKNPTAFYLCASSIQPGQDYEQYFGPGTRLTVT.